This T cell receptor beta chain was profiled in a study of PD-L1 blockade in urothelial cancer. Study overall: Blood was subjected to analysis at 3 weeks (second dose) and 6 weeks following treatment start.

Assay: immunoSEQ multiplex PCR; the TCRdb copy retains only in-frame clones and omits some. The data contain under 35,000 clones, about nine tenths of them seen just once; the ten biggest clones take up 3.7%. Study findings and constraints: Having blood TCR clonality under the median before treatment predicted better survival.

This CDR3 is 8 amino acids long. Of note for this clone: Its antigen is still unknown. Compared with germline, one end of the junction differs, possibly owing to a read error.

The genes are TRBV23-1 and TRBJ1-1; no firm D call. TRBV23-1 has ORF status, its function being uncertain. Sequencing was performed on PBMCs, taken around atezolizumab (anti-PD-L1) treatment. The TCR comes from a man in his fifties or sixties with urothelial cancer. The CDR3 protein is CASSLSYF. The DNA of the CDR3 is TGCGCCAGCAGTCTTAGCTATTTT.